The entry that follows covers one T cell receptor (beta chain) sequence. Its specificity is not known. TCRdb's table, derived via immunoSEQ multiplex PCR, lists solely in-frame clones and lacks some. The data hold around 2,100,000 clones, with about 95% observed a single time. These data belong to a study of shared clonotypes between healthy human individuals. Whole-study context: CD8 memory received one plate per donor, CD8 naive two, CD4 memory three and CD4 naive three.

Between the trimmed V and J ends, which lost 5 bases and 14 bases, there was a span of 12 bases. This CDR3 spans 10 amino acids. Germline V gene data show CDR1 as SEHNR and CDR2 as FQNEAQ (reference sequence). Study-level points and caveats: Non-shared clonotypes displayed generation probabilities falling below those of clonotypes present in all four donors.

Terminally differentiated effector memory CD45RA+ cells were excluded from the naive CD8 cells, which were CD45RO-negative and positively selected for CCR7. Sequencing used naive CD8+ T cells sorted from blood. The chain carries TRBV7-9 and TRBJ1-2, with unresolved D. This clonotype was obtained from a man between 18 and 29 years old in good health. In nucleotides, the CDR3 is TGTGCCAGCAGCCTTACGATGGATACCTTC. Translating gives CASSLTMDTF.